One and the same sample provided the 8 T cell receptor beta chains below, sequenced in a study of blood T cell repertoires in COVID-19. The table came from immunoSEQ multiplex PCR; TCRdb's copy has only in-frame clones and leaves some out. The table has a few hundred thousand clones, around 88% seen once. Specimen: peripheral blood. The receptor source for this set is a woman aged 25 to 39 who had recovered from COVID-19.

The chain links TRBV10-1 to TRBJ1-1, with D possibly being TRBD1 (6 bases). CDR3 length: 12 amino acids. Trimming removed 8 bases from V and 2 bases from J, with 9 bases in between. Germline V lookup: CDR1 WNHNN, CDR2 SYGVQD (reference sequence). The CDR3 loop is CASGQSNTEAFF. CDR3 nucleotide sequence: TGCGCCAGCGGACAGAGTAACACTGAAGCTTTCTTT.

The chain has TRBV28 and TRBJ2-4; 16 nucleotides agree with TRBD2. The V gene's germline CDR1 is MDHEN and CDR2 SYDVKM. V was pared by 4 bases and J by 0 bases, with 12 bases of the junction left unmatched. The CDR3 sequence is 21 residues long. This chain's CDR3 is CASSSITGTSGGVIAKNIQYF. As DNA, the CDR3 is TGTGCCAGCAGTTCCATAACCGGGACTAGCGGGGGGGTGATAGCCAAAAACATTCAGTACTTC.

V usage is TRBV12-3 or TRBV12-4 and J usage is TRBJ1-2; no clear D. The ends were cut back, 3 bases at V and 3 bases at J, with 8 bases in the middle. The CDR3 is made up of 13 amino acids. The CDR3 here is CASSLIADYGYTF. The CDR3 nucleotides are TGTGCCAGCAGTTTGATAGCCGACTATGGCTACACCTTC.

The chain combines TRBV19 with TRBJ1-2, with no clear D. The germline V gene has CDR1 LNHDA and CDR2 SQIVND (reference sequence). V lost 3 bases and J 8 bases, leaving 25 bases between the germline ends. The CDR3 totals 17 residues. CDR3 DNA sequence: TGTGCCAGTAGTATTAGTTTTTTATTGCGCCTTTCGGGAGGCTACACCTTC. Protein: CASSISFLLRLSGGYTF.

The V and J genes are TRBV19 and TRBJ2-1; 11 nucleotides agree with TRBD2. With 3 bases clipped from V and 9 bases from J, the junction kept 10 bases outside the gene matches. This CDR3 is 16 amino acids long. Germline V lookup: CDR1 LNHDA, CDR2 SQIVND (reference sequence). The CDR3 sequence is CASSMYSGGAVGEQFF. The CDR3 coding sequence is TGTGCCAGTAGTATGTATAGCGGGGGGGCTGTGGGTGAGCAGTTCTTC.

V gene TRBV6-6 combines with J gene TRBJ1-5; D may be TRBD1 (6 bases). There are 15 residues in the CDR3. V lost 4 bases and J 6 bases, leaving 16 bases between the germline ends. The germline CDR1 and CDR2 sequences are MNHNY and SVGAGI (reference sequence). This chain's CDR3 is CASSSRNRETQPQHF. DNA for the CDR3: TGTGCCAGCAGTTCCAGAAACAGGGAAACTCAGCCCCAGCATTTT.

V and J are TRBV10-3 and TRBJ2-2, with 9 bases that match TRBD2. The CDR3 loop spans 18 amino acids. Germline CDR1 ENHRY, CDR2 SYGVKD. V lost 6 bases, J lost 7 bases, and 18 bases stayed unmatched. The CDR3 spells CAISGRGSGGARIGELFF. In DNA, the CDR3 is TGTGCCATCAGCGGAAGGGGTAGCGGGGGTGCACGGATCGGGGAGCTGTTTTTT.

DNA of the CDR3: TGCGCCAGCAGCTTGGTCAGGGACAATGAGCAGTTCTTC. It specifies CASSLVRDNEQFF. The V and J genes are TRBV5-1 and TRBJ2-1, with TRBD1 as a possible D gene (5 bases). Germline CDR1 SGHRS, CDR2 YFSETQ. The length of the CDR3 is 13 residues. V lost 0 bases and J lost 5, with 6 bases in between.